One T cell receptor (beta chain) is described in this entry. These data belong to a study of cytomegalovirus exposure and HLA in healthy donors. This CDR3 comprises 15 residues. The trim removed 1 base at V and 3 bases at J, leaving 4 bases unmatched. Germline V gives CDR1 SEHNR, CDR2 FQNEAQ (reference sequence). It was with 60 Vbeta and 13 Jbeta primers that the PCR ran. Produced via immunoSEQ multiplex PCR; TCRdb's table is partial and in-frame only. The sample has 170,000 or so clones; approximately 80% are singletons. The rearrangement links TRBV7-9 to TRBJ1-1; 8 bases align to TRBD1. The sample consisted of PBMCs. The TCR originated in a woman in her forties or fifties in good health and CMV-seronegative. CDR3 nucleotides: TGTGCCAGCAGCTTAGATCGCAGGGGGCACACTGAAGCTTTCTTT. As protein: CASSLDRRGHTEAFF.